This T cell receptor (beta chain) is drawn from a study of blood T cell repertoires in COVID-19. Study details: Samples of COVID-19 (acute and convalescent) were obtained from the United States, Italy and Spain. T cells, B-cell-depleted T cells, or PBMCs provided the cDNA or gDNA that served as material.

In the source study's methods: It was from reference gene primer amplification that nucleated cell counts were estimated. Generated by immunoSEQ multiplex PCR, the TCRdb table keeps only in-frame clones and is missing some. V and J calls and clone size are as listed in that table; D and trimming were resolved from the DNA. The table has around 100,000 clones, about 88% seen once. The junction had 6 bases not matched to a gene; V was cut back by 4 bases and J by 4 bases. Germline CDR1 is KGHSH and CDR2 is LQKENI. The CDR3 sequence is 14 residues long. This sequence joins TRBV18 and TRBJ1-1; 7 bases line up with TRBD1. This TCR came from a woman in her sixties with acute or convalescent COVID-19. The sequenced sample consisted of peripheral blood. The CDR3 loop reads CASSLGQRVTEAFF. DNA of the CDR3: TGTGCCAGCTCACTGGGACAGCGGGTCACTGAAGCTTTCTTT. The full variable domain, its missing parts supplied by reference TRBV18 and TRBJ1-1, is NAGVMQNPRHLVRRRGQEARLRCSPMKGHSHVYWYRQLPEEGLKFMVYLQKENIIDESGMPKERFSAEFPKEGPSILRIQQVVRGDSAAYFCASSLGQRVTEAFFGQGTRLTVV.